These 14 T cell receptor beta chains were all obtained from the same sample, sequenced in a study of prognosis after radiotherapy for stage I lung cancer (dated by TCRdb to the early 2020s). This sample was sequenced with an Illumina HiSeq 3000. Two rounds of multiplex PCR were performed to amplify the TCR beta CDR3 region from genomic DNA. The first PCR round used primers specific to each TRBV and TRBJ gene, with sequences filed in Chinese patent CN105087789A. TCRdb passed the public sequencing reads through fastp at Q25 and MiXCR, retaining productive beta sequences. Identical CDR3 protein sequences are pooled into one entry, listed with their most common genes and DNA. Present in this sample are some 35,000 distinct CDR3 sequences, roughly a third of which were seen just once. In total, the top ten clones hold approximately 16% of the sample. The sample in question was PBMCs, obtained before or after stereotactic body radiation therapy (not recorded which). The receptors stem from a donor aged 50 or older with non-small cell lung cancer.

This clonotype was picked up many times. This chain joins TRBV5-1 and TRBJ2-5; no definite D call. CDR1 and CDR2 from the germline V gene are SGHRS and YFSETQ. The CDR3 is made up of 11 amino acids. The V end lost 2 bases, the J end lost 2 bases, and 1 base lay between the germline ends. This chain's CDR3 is CASSLQETQYF. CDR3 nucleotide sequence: TGCGCCAGCAGCTTACAAGAGACCCAGTACTTC.

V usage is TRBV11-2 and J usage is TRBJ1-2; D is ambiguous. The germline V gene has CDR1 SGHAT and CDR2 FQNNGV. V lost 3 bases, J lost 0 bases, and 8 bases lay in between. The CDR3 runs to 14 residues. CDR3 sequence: CASSFTDTNYGYTF. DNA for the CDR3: TGTGCCAGCAGCTTTACAGACACTAACTATGGCTACACCTTC.

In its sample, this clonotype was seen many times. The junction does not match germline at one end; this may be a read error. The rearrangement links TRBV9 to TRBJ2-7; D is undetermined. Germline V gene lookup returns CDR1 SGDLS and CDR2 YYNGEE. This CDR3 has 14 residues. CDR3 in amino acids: CASSVGWASHEQYF. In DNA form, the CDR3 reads TGTGCCAGCAGCGTTGGATGGGCCTCCCACGAGCAGTACTTC.

In nucleotides, the CDR3 is TGCAGTGCTAGAACCGTTATCGGCTCCTATAATTCACCCCTCCACTTT. Its translation is CSARTVIGSYNSPLHF. The chain employs TRBV20-1 and TRBJ1-6; D is unclear. Germline CDR1 reads DFQATT; CDR2 reads SNEGSKA (reference sequence). The CDR3 spans 16 residues. V lost 2 bases to trimming and J lost 0 bases, with 11 bases between them.

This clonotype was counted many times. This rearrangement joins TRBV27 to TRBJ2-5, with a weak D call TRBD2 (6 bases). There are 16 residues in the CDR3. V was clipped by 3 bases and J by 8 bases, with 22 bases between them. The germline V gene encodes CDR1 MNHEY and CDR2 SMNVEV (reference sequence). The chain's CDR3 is CASSFSIGTSVGTQYF. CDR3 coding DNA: TGTGCCAGCAGTTTCTCTATCGGGACTTCGGTGGGCACCCAGTACTTC.

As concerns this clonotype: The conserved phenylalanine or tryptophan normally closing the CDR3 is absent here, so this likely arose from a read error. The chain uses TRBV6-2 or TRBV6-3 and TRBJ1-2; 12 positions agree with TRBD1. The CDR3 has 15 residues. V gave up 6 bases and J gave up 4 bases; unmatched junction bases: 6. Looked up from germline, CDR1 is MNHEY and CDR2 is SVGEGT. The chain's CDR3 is CASRRDRGPGYGYTM. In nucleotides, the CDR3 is TGTGCCAGCAGGAGGGACAGGGGGCCTGGCTATGGCTACACCATG.

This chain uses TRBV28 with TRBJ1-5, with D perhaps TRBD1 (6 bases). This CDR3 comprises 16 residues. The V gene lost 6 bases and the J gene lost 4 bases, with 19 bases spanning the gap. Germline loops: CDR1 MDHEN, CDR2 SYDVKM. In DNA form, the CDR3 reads TGTGCCAGCAGACGGTACACAGGACAGATGAATCAGCCCCAGCATTTT. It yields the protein CASRRYTGQMNQPQHF.

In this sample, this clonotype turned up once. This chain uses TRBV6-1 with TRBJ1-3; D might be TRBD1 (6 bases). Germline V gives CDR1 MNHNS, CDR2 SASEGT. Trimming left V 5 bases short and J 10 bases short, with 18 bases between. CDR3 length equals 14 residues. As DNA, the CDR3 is TGTGCCAGCAGTCGGACAGTCATCAAAGGGACCATATATTTT. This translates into CASSRTVIKGTIYF.

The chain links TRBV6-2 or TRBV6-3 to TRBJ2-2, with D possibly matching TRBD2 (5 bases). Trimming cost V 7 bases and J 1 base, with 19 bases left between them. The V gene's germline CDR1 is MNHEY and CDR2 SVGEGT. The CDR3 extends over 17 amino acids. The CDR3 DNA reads TGTGCCAGCATTCCCGGCCGGATGGGAGTGAACACCGGGGAGCTGTTTTTT. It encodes CASIPGRMGVNTGELFF.

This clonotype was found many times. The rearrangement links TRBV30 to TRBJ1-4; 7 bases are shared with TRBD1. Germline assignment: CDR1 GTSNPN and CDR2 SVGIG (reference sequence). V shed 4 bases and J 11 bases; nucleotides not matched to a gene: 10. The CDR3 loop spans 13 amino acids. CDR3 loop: CAWTGQSSEKLFF. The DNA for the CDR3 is TGTGCCTGGACGGGACAGTCGAGTGAGAAACTGTTTTTT.

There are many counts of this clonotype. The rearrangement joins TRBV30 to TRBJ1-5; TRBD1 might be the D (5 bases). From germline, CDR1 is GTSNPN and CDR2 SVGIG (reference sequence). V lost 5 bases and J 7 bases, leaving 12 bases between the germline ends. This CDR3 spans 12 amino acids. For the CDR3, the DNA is TGTGCCTGGGGCGAATGGGGGCAGCCCCAGCATTTT. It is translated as CAWGEWGQPQHF. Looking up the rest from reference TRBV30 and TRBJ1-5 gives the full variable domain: SQTIHQWPATLVQPVGSPLSLECTVEGTSNPNLYWYRQAAGRGLQLLFYSVGIGQISSEVPQNLSASRPQDRQFILSSKKLLLSDSGFYLCAWGEWGQPQHFGDGTRLSIL.

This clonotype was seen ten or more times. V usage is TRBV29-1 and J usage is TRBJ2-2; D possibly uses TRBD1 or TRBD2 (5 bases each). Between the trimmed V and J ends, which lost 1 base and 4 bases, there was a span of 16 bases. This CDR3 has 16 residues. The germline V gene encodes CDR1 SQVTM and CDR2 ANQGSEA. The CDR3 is CSVEVGRGAGTGELFF. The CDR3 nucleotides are TGCAGCGTTGAAGTTGGAAGAGGGGCGGGCACCGGGGAGCTGTTTTTT.

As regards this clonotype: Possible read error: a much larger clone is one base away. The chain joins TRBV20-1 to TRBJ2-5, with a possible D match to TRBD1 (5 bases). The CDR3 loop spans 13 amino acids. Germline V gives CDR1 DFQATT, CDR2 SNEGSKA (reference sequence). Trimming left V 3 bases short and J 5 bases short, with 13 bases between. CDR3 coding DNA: TGCAGTGCTAGGGTAGTGGGGCAGGAGACCCAGTACTTC. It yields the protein CSARVVGQETQYF.

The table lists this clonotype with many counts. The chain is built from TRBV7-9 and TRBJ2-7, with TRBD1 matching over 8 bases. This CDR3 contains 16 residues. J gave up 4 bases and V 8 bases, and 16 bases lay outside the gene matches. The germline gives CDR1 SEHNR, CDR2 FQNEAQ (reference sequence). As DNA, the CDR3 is TGTGCCAGCGCGAGAAGATGGACAGGGAAGTTGTACGAGCAGTACTTC. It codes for CASARRWTGKLYEQYF.